Below, one T cell receptor beta chain is given with its context. Germline CDR1 MNHNY, CDR2 SVGAGI (reference sequence). Trimming took off 5 bases at V and 0 bases at J, with 14 bases between the two ends. There are 15 residues in the CDR3. TCRdb analysed the reads with MiXCR anew, one entry per CDR3 protein. Of fewer than 550,000 distinct CDR3 sequences detected, more than 15% appear once; the ten largest clones hold 20% to 30%. The record originates from a study of T cell repertoires in cytomegalovirus infection. The sequenced sample was CD8+ T cells from PBMCs. This clonotype was obtained from a human donor in good health (CMV status not recorded). Some clones in this sample may be carry-over from other donors' samples. The chain uses TRBV6-6 and TRBJ2-7; possibly TRBD1 for D (5 bases). CDR3 sequence (DNA): TGTGCCAGCAGTCAACAGGTATTCCTCTCCTACGAGCAGTACTTC. Encoded protein: CASSQQVFLSYEQYF.